A selection of T cell receptor beta chains follows, all from one sample in a study of cytomegalovirus exposure and HLA in healthy donors. Here immunoSEQ multiplex PCR was the method, and the copy in TCRdb shows in-frame clones only, minus some. Found here are approximately 130,000 clones, about 86% of them singletons; the top ten hold around 0.7%. Source material: PBMCs. The origin of the receptors is a man aged 18 to 35 in good health and CMV-seronegative. Each CDR3 is given with its conserved first and last residue. The order of the fields is D gene, clone size, J gene, V gene, CDR3 DNA, CDR3 protein. A D gene is named only where the DNA matches it firmly. Not all rows give a size; the values are once, few, many and, for expanded clones, a class.

D: TRBD1; size: .; J: TRBJ2-1; V: TRBV5-6; DNA: TGTGCCAGCAGCTTGAACTGGGACAGGGGTAGTGAGCAGTTCTTC; CDR3: CASSLNWDRGSEQFF
D: TRBD1; size: .; J: TRBJ1-1; V: TRBV27; DNA: TGTGCCAGCAGTCCCGGGACAGTGGCTGAAGCTTTCTTT; CDR3: CASSPGTVAEAFF
D: .; size: few; J: TRBJ1-1; V: TRBV14; DNA: TGTGCCAGCAGCCAAGATTCTGGGAGGAGTGAAGCTTTCTTT; CDR3: CASSQDSGRSEAFF
D: .; size: .; J: TRBJ2-6; V: TRBV19; DNA: TGTGCCAGTAGCCCCACAGGGTTTGCTGGGGCCAACGTCCTGACTTTC; CDR3: CASSPTGFAGANVLTF
D: .; size: .; J: TRBJ1-1; V: TRBV25-1; DNA: TGTGCCACCCGACAGGTAACTCAAGCTTTCTTT; CDR3: CATRQVTQAFF
D: .; size: .; J: TRBJ2-7; V: TRBV4-3; DNA: TGCGCCAGCAGCCAAACAGGGGGGGAGGGCGAGCAGTACTTC; CDR3: CASSQTGGEGEQYF
D: TRBD2; size: .; J: TRBJ2-1; V: TRBV11-2; DNA: TGTGCCAGCAGCTTCCTAGCGGGGGGGTGGAATGAGCAGTTCTTC; CDR3: CASSFLAGGWNEQFF
D: .; size: .; J: TRBJ1-2; V: TRBV4-1; DNA: TGCGCCAGCAGCCAACAGGGGTATGCTGGCTACACCTTC; CDR3: CASSQQGYAGYTF
D: .; size: few; J: TRBJ2-5; V: TRBV6-5; DNA: TGTGCCAGCCAAAGGGGACCGGGAGAAGAGACCCAGTACTTC; CDR3: CASQRGPGEETQYF
D: .; size: .; J: TRBJ1-2; V: TRBV2; DNA: TGTGCCAGCAGTGTACGACAGTTAGCTAACTATGGCTACACCTTC; CDR3: CASSVRQLANYGYTF
D: TRBD1; size: .; J: TRBJ2-1; V: TRBV29-1; DNA: TGCAGCGTTGAGCCTCAGGGGGTTGTAAATGAGCAGTTCTTC; CDR3: CSVEPQGVVNEQFF
D: .; size: few; J: TRBJ1-6; V: TRBV4-1; DNA: TGCGCCAGCAGCCAAGATTATCGGGCCCTCCACTTT; CDR3: CASSQDYRALHF
D: .; size: once; J: TRBJ2-7; V: TRBV5-1; DNA: TGCGCCAGCAGCTTCGTCCGACAGAGAGCCTACGAGCAGTACTTC; CDR3: CASSFVRQRAYEQYF
D: .; size: .; J: TRBJ1-2; V: TRBV9; DNA: TGTGCCAGCAGCCCCGTCCGGTCTAACTATGGCTACACCTTC; CDR3: CASSPVRSNYGYTF
D: TRBD1; size: .; J: TRBJ1-2; V: TRBV13; DNA: TGTGCCAGCAGCACAGGACAGGGGAGCTATGGCTACACCTTC; CDR3: CASSTGQGSYGYTF
D: .; size: few; J: TRBJ2-1; V: TRBV5-6; DNA: TGTGCCAGCAGCAGGGACAACTACAATGAGCAGTTCTTC; CDR3: CASSRDNYNEQFF
D: .; size: .; J: TRBJ1-1; V: TRBV19; DNA: TGTGCCAGTAGTCGGACAGACACTGAAGCTTTCTTT; CDR3: CASSRTDTEAFF
D: .; size: .; J: TRBJ2-7; V: TRBV18; DNA: TGTGCCAGCTCTGGTGGCAGCTACGAGCAGTACTTC; CDR3: CASSGGSYEQYF
D: TRBD1; size: few; J: TRBJ1-2; V: TRBV5-1; DNA: TGCGCCAGCAGCATGCAAACAGGGGGCGGCTATGGCTACACCTTC; CDR3: CASSMQTGGGYGYTF
D: TRBD1; size: .; J: TRBJ2-5; V: TRBV27; DNA: TGTGCCAGCAAGACGGACAGGGGTGGCCAAGAGACCCAGTACTTC; CDR3: CASKTDRGGQETQYF
D: TRBD1; size: .; J: TRBJ1-1; V: TRBV7-9; DNA: TGTGCCAGCAGCACCCGGGACAGCATGAACACTGAAGCTTTCTTT; CDR3: CASSTRDSMNTEAFF
D: .; size: .; J: TRBJ1-5; V: TRBV4-2; DNA: TGTGCCAGCAGCCAAGAATGGCGGCAGTCTATAGGTCCCCAGCATTTT; CDR3: CASSQEWRQSIGPQHF
D: TRBD1; size: .; J: TRBJ1-5; V: TRBV15; DNA: TGTGCCACCAGCCTAAGGGGAATGCAGGGGGCCCATCAGCCCCAGCATTTT; CDR3: CATSLRGMQGAHQPQHF
D: .; size: few; J: TRBJ2-7; V: TRBV5-1; DNA: TGCGCCAGCAGCTTCAACTATAGACAGGGAGGAACCTACGAGCAGTACTTC; CDR3: CASSFNYRQGGTYEQYF
D: .; size: once; J: TRBJ1-4; V: TRBV5-4; DNA: TGTGCCAGCAGCCAGGGAGGGGTGCGTGAAAAACTGTTTTTT; CDR3: CASSQGGVREKLFF